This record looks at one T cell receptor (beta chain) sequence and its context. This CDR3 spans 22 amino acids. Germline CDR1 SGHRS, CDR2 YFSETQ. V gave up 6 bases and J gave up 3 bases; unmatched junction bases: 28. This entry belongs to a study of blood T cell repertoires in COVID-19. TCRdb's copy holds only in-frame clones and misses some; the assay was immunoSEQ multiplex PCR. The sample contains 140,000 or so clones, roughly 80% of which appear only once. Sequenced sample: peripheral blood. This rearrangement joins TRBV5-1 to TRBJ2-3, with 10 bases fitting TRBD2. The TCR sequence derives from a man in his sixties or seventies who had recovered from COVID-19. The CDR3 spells CASTRTPYQAGGPFTQTDTQYF. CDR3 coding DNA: TGCGCCAGCACCCGTACCCCCTACCAAGCGGGAGGGCCCTTTACTCAGACAGATACGCAGTATTTT.